The 21 T cell receptor beta chains below come from one sample, sequenced in a study of T cell responses to AZD1222 COVID-19 vaccine. The protocol was immunoSEQ multiplex PCR, while the TCRdb copy is restricted to in-frame clones and leaves out a portion. The table includes 95,000 to 100,000 clones, around nine tenths detected once. The material sequenced was peripheral blood, taken on day 0 of AZD1222 vaccination. Receptor source: an adult in good health.

The rearrangement uses TRBV11-2 and TRBJ2-5; D is unclear. The CDR3 contains 15 residues. V was clipped by 4 bases and J by 2 bases, with 14 bases between them. The germline gives CDR1 SGHAT, CDR2 FQNNGV. CDR3 loop: CASSSEFRAQETQYF. The CDR3 coding sequence is TGTGCCAGCAGCTCCGAGTTCCGAGCGCAAGAGACCCAGTACTTC.

This rearrangement joins TRBV5-1 to TRBJ2-6; D tentatively fits TRBD1 or TRBD2 (7 bases each). The length of the CDR3 is 18 residues. Trimming took off 4 bases at V and 2 bases at J, with 19 bases between the two ends. CDR1 SGHRS and CDR2 YFSETQ come from the germline V gene. The CDR3 DNA sequence: TGCGCCAGCAGCCAGCGGGACAGCTCTATCCCTGGGGCCAACGTCCTGACTTTC. It yields the protein CASSQRDSSIPGANVLTF.

This sequence joins TRBV4-3 and TRBJ2-1; the match to TRBD2 covers 8 bases. The germline CDR1 and CDR2 sequences are LGHNA and YSLEER. With 1 base clipped from V and 7 bases from J, the junction kept 6 bases outside the gene matches. The CDR3 is 15 amino acids. CDR3 in DNA: TGCGCCAGCAGCCAAGGGGCGGGAGGAATTAATGAGCAGTTCTTC. Translated: CASSQGAGGINEQFF.

The V and J genes are TRBV5-1 and TRBJ2-1; 8 bases are a match to TRBD2. The CDR3 contains 15 residues. Looked up from germline, CDR1 is SGHRS and CDR2 is YFSETQ. V trimming: 5 bases; J trimming: 0 bases; junction bases outside the gene matches: 4. The chain's CDR3 is CASSWGTSSYNEQFF. The CDR3, as DNA: TGCGCCAGCAGTTGGGGGACTAGCTCCTACAATGAGCAGTTCTTC.

The J gene is TRBJ1-1, the V gene TRBV30; possibly TRBD1 for D (5 bases). The CDR3 is made up of 14 amino acids. Germline V gene sequence: CDR1 GTSNPN, CDR2 SVGIG (reference sequence). Trimming stripped 2 bases from V and 4 bases from J, with 14 bases between. The CDR3: CAWSLTADGTEAFF. The CDR3 region has the DNA TGTGCCTGGAGTTTGACAGCCGACGGCACTGAAGCTTTCTTT. Combining the CDR3 with reference TRBV30 and TRBJ1-1 gives the whole variable domain SQTIHQWPATLVQPVGSPLSLECTVEGTSNPNLYWYRQAAGRGLQLLFYSVGIGQISSEVPQNLSASRPQDRQFILSSKKLLLSDSGFYLCAWSLTADGTEAFFGQGTRLTVV.

The V and J genes are TRBV29-1 and TRBJ1-2; tentatively, D is TRBD1 (5 bases). Germline V lookup: CDR1 SQVTM, CDR2 ANQGSEA. V lost 6 bases and J 4 bases, leaving 15 bases between the germline ends. The CDR3 is made up of 13 amino acids. The CDR3 nucleotides read TGCAGCGTCGAACATACAGGCACCTATGGCTACACCTTC. This translates into CSVEHTGTYGYTF.

The chain is built from TRBV4-3 and TRBJ1-1, with no clear D. This CDR3 comprises 13 residues. The germline V and J ends were trimmed by 4 bases and 1 base, with 7 bases remaining between them. The germline CDR1 and CDR2 sequences are LGHNA and YSLEER. The CDR3 coding sequence is TGCGCCAGCAGCCGCGCCTGGAACACTGAAGCTTTCTTT. It encodes CASSRAWNTEAFF.

This clone occurred once. The rearrangement joins TRBV5-1 to TRBJ1-6, with D hard to call. The V end lost 0 bases, the J end lost 0 bases, and 7 bases lay between the germline ends. In germline, CDR1 is SGHRS, CDR2 YFSETQ. This CDR3 has 16 amino acids. The DNA of the CDR3 is TGCGCCAGCAGCTTGGACGGACGCTCCTATAATTCACCCCTCCACTTT. It translates to CASSLDGRSYNSPLHF.

The genes are TRBV11-3 and TRBJ2-5, with D perhaps given as TRBD1 or TRBD2 (6 bases each). This CDR3 spans 14 amino acids. The V end lost 4 bases, the J end lost 4 bases, and 13 bases lay between the germline ends. Germline V gives CDR1 SGHNT, CDR2 YENEEA. The CDR3 DNA reads TGTGCCAGCAGCTCAACTAGGGGGGCAGAGACCCAGTACTTC. It is translated as CASSSTRGAETQYF.

V and J are TRBV3-1 (or the pseudogene TRBV3-2) and TRBJ2-2; 8 nucleotides match TRBD2. V shed 2 bases and J 11 bases; nucleotides not matched to a gene: 7. Germline assignment: CDR1 LGHDT and CDR2 YNNKEL (reference sequence). The CDR3 is 14 amino acids. The CDR3 here is CASSQTSGTSELFF. CDR3 DNA: TGTGCCAGCAGCCAAACTAGCGGAACCTCAGAGCTGTTTTTT.

V gene TRBV2 combines with J gene TRBJ2-2, with D perhaps TRBD2 (5 bases). Trimming cost V 0 bases and J 8 bases, with 7 bases left between them. The germline CDR1 and CDR2 sequences are SNHLY and FYNNEI. CDR3 length equals 13 residues. CDR3 in DNA: TGTGCCAGCAGTGAAGCTAGGGAGGGGGAGCTGTTTTTT. Translated, it gives CASSEAREGELFF.

This clone was observed a few times. The genes are TRBV15 and TRBJ2-6; D possibly corresponds to TRBD1 (6 bases). The CDR3 is 17 residues long. Germline loops: CDR1 LNHNV, CDR2 YYDKDF (reference sequence). V lost 0 bases and J lost 4, with 13 bases in between. The CDR3 coding sequence is TGTGCCACCAGCAGAGATTCCCCAGGGGACGGGGCCAACGTCCTGACTTTC. Encoded protein: CATSRDSPGDGANVLTF.

The V and J genes are TRBV30 and TRBJ1-5, with D possibly being TRBD1 (6 bases). Between the trimmed V and J ends, which lost 2 bases and 4 bases, there was a span of 9 bases. Germline assignment: CDR1 GTSNPN and CDR2 SVGIG (reference sequence). The CDR3 spans 13 residues. This CDR3 is CAWSLGQNQPQHF. CDR3 coding DNA: TGTGCCTGGAGTTTAGGACAGAATCAGCCCCAGCATTTT.

The genes are TRBV14 and TRBJ1-6; D is perhaps TRBD1 (6 bases). The V end was cut by 1 base, the J end by 8 bases, with 12 bases between. Germline lookup yields CDR1 SGHDN and CDR2 FVKESK. This CDR3 is 15 amino acids long. The CDR3 loop is CASSQVRSGDSPLHF. Here the CDR3 DNA reads TGTGCCAGCAGCCAAGTACGGTCAGGGGATTCACCCCTCCACTTT.

V gene TRBV18 combines with J gene TRBJ1-1; no reliable D call. CDR1 KGHSH and CDR2 LQKENI come from the germline V gene. V gave up 2 bases and J gave up 10 bases, with 14 bases separating them. The CDR3 spans 13 residues. This CDR3 reads CASSPNREGLAFF. CDR3 nucleotides: TGTGCCAGCTCACCAAATCGAGAAGGGTTAGCTTTCTTT.

This chain connects TRBV5-5 to TRBJ2-7, with D tentatively TRBD1 or TRBD2 (6 bases each). The germline gives CDR1 SGHKS, CDR2 YYEKEE (reference sequence). The CDR3 is 16 residues long. Trimming removed 1 base from V and 6 bases from J, with 20 bases in between. CDR3 in amino acids: CASSLSTVGGSGEQYF. The CDR3 bases are TGTGCCAGCAGCTTGAGTACGGTGGGGGGCTCCGGCGAGCAGTACTTC.

The chain recombines TRBV7-8 with TRBJ1-5; a possible D gene is TRBD1 (6 bases). This CDR3 comprises 15 residues. Trimming removed 5 bases from V and 1 base from J, with 12 bases in between. The germline CDR1 and CDR2 sequences are SGHVS and FQNEAQ. For the CDR3, the DNA is TGTGCCAGCAGCCTCCGAGGGGGGAGCAATCAGCCCCAGCATTTT. As protein: CASSLRGGSNQPQHF. The complete variable domain, with remaining parts taken from reference TRBV7-8 and TRBJ1-5, reads GAGVSQSPRYKVAKRGQDVALRCDPISGHVSLFWYQQALGQGPEFLTYFQNEAQLDKSGLPSDRFFAERPEGSVSTLKIQRTQQEDSAVYLCASSLRGGSNQPQHFGDGTRLSIL.

This sequence joins TRBV6-6 and TRBJ1-2, with a possible D match to TRBD1 (5 bases). Looked up from germline, CDR1 is MNHNY and CDR2 is SVGAGI (reference sequence). Trimming pared 2 bases from V and 3 bases from J, leaving 13 bases between. This CDR3 is 15 amino acids long. As DNA, the CDR3 is TGTGCCAGCAGTTACGGCGAGGGACCGCACTATGGCTACACCTTC. Protein sequence: CASSYGEGPHYGYTF.

The V and J genes are TRBV12-3 or TRBV12-4 and TRBJ1-1; perhaps TRBD1 as D (5 bases). With 6 bases removed from V and 11 bases from J, the gap between germline ends came to 16 bases. This CDR3 contains 12 residues. The CDR3 nucleotides are TGTGCCAGCAGACGACAGTCTCCCTCGGCTTTCTTT. Translating gives CASRRQSPSAFF.

The chain links TRBV19 to TRBJ2-1; 12 bases are a match to TRBD2. The CDR3 is made up of 15 amino acids. Germline assignment: CDR1 LNHDA and CDR2 SQIVND (reference sequence). The junction had 9 bases not matched to a gene; V was cut back by 6 bases and J by 9 bases. The DNA of the CDR3 is TGTGCCAGTAGGGGTCTGACTAGCGGGAGAGGTGAGCAGTTCTTC. This translates into CASRGLTSGRGEQFF.

This chain's CDR3 is CSVEDPIRGHYGYTF. As DNA, the CDR3 is TGCAGCGTTGAAGATCCGATTAGGGGGCACTATGGCTACACCTTC. The genes are TRBV29-1 and TRBJ1-2; 7 bases are shared with TRBD1. The CDR3 has 15 residues. V dropped 0 bases and J dropped 3; count of bases not matched to a gene: 7. Per germline, CDR1 SQVTM and CDR2 ANQGSEA.